A single sample is the source of the 32 T cell receptor beta chains below, sequenced in a study of T cell responses to AZD1222 COVID-19 vaccine. This table comes from immunoSEQ multiplex PCR, and its TCRdb copy is limited to in-frame clones, with some not included. The sample gives nearly 35,000 clones, approximately 86% of which show up once; approximately 6.8% is in the top ten. The sequenced sample was peripheral blood, obtained on day 0 of AZD1222 vaccination. The source is an adult in good health.

The chain couples TRBV19 to TRBJ2-2; D uncertain. V gave up 2 bases and J gave up 6 bases, with 7 bases separating them. Per the germline V gene, CDR1 is LNHDA and CDR2 is SQIVND (reference sequence). The CDR3 sequence is 13 residues long. The CDR3 nucleotides are TGTGCCAGTAGTATATTCTATTCCGGGGAGCTGTTTTTT. It specifies CASSIFYSGELFF. Filled out from reference TRBV19 and TRBJ2-2, the complete variable domain reads DGGITQSPKYLFRKEGQNVTLSCEQNLNHDAMYWYRQDPGQGLRLIYYSQIVNDFQKGDIAEGYSVSREKKESFPLTVTSAQKNPTAFYLCASSIFYSGELFFGEGSRLTVL.

This sequence joins TRBV27 and TRBJ1-2, with a tentative D call TRBD1 (5 bases). The CDR3 is made up of 15 amino acids. The ends were cut back, 3 bases at V and 4 bases at J, with 15 bases in the middle. Germline loops: CDR1 MNHEY, CDR2 SMNVEV (reference sequence). CDR3 sequence (DNA): TGTGCCAGCAGTTTGGGGCAGGCCTCAACCTATGGCTACACCTTC. Protein product: CASSLGQASTYGYTF.

The genes are TRBV29-1 and TRBJ2-2; D remains unclear. From germline, CDR1 is SQVTM and CDR2 ANQGSEA. V lost 0 bases and J lost 5, with 4 bases in between. The CDR3 is 12 residues long. The CDR3 DNA sequence: TGCAGCGTTGAAGATGGAACCGGGGAGCTGTTTTTT. It is translated as CSVEDGTGELFF.

This CDR3 reads CASKWRGAHNYGYTF. In DNA form, the CDR3 reads TGTGCCAGCAAGTGGAGGGGGGCCCACAACTATGGCTACACCTTC. The chain joins TRBV28 to TRBJ1-2; D may be TRBD1 (6 bases). Trimming shortened V by 7 bases and J by 2 bases, and 17 bases separated the two germline ends. In germline, CDR1 is MDHEN, CDR2 SYDVKM. This CDR3 comprises 15 residues.

This clone appeared a single time. This chain joins TRBV10-2 and TRBJ2-3, with D unclear. Germline-derived CDR1 and CDR2 are WSHSY and SAAADI. The ends were cut back, 1 base at V and 0 bases at J, with 11 bases in the middle. This CDR3 has 16 residues. CDR3 bases: TGCGCCAGCAGTGAGTGGAAGGCCTCTAGCACAGATACGCAGTATTTT. It translates to CASSEWKASSTDTQYF.

V gene TRBV4-1 combines with J gene TRBJ1-4; D gene uncertain. V was cut by 1 base and J by 0 bases, with 6 bases left in between. This CDR3 spans 15 amino acids. Germline V gene lookup returns CDR1 MGHRA and CDR2 YSYEKL. The CDR3 region has the DNA TGCGCCAGCAGCCAAGGGGTGTCAACTAATGAAAAACTGTTTTTT. Encoded protein: CASSQGVSTNEKLFF.

The rearrangement joins TRBV28 to TRBJ1-5; TRBD1 matches 9 bases. Trimming at V came to 5 bases and at J to 4 bases, leaving 3 bases not matched to a gene. Germline CDR1 and CDR2: MDHEN and SYDVKM. This CDR3 comprises 14 residues. The CDR3 coding sequence is TGTGCCAGCAGTCCAGGGACAGGGAATCAGCCCCAGCATTTT. Translation gives CASSPGTGNQPQHF.

A single count supports this clone. V is TRBV5-6 and J is TRBJ1-1, with a weak D call TRBD1 (6 bases). The ends were cut back, 2 bases at V and 10 bases at J, with 18 bases in the middle. Germline lookup yields CDR1 SGHDT and CDR2 YYEEEE. The CDR3 spans 14 residues. The CDR3 coding sequence is TGTGCCAGCAGCTTAGACGGGACCCTCAGGGGAGCTTTCTTT. Translation gives CASSLDGTLRGAFF.

The rearrangement links TRBV2 to TRBJ1-3; maybe TRBD1 (6 bases). Germline CDR1 is SNHLY and CDR2 is FYNNEI. V lost 3 bases, J lost 2 bases, and 8 bases lay in between. The CDR3 covers 14 residues. The DNA for the CDR3 is TGTGCCAGCAGTGACTGGGGGCCTGGAAACACCATATATTTT. Its translation is CASSDWGPGNTIYF.

The chain has TRBV28 and TRBJ1-1; TRBD1 is a possible D gene (5 bases). The ends were cut back, 8 bases at V and 6 bases at J, with 19 bases in the middle. Germline assignment: CDR1 MDHEN and CDR2 SYDVKM. This CDR3 is built from 14 residues. The chain's CDR3 is CASYPRTGDAEAFF. The CDR3 DNA is TGTGCCAGCTATCCCAGGACCGGGGACGCTGAAGCTTTCTTT.

The chain couples TRBV5-4 to TRBJ2-1; TRBD2 agrees at 11 bases. The CDR3 is 15 amino acids. Germline CDR1 SGHNT, CDR2 YYREEE (reference sequence). V lost 4 bases and J lost 2; bases outside the gene matches: 2. DNA of the CDR3: TGTGCCAGCAGCATTAGCGGGAGGGCCTACAATGAGCAGTTCTTC. Its protein product is CASSISGRAYNEQFF. Combining the CDR3 with reference TRBV5-4 and TRBJ2-1 gives the whole variable domain ETGVTQSPTHLIKTRGQQVTLRCSSQSGHNTVSWYQQALGQGPQFIFQYYREEENGRGNFPPRFSGLQFPNYSSELNVNALELDDSALYLCASSISGRAYNEQFFGPGTRLTVL.

V usage is TRBV11-2 and J usage is TRBJ1-4; possibly TRBD1 for D (5 bases). Deletions cut 5 bases from V and 8 bases from J, with 12 bases between. Looked up from germline, CDR1 is SGHAT and CDR2 is FQNNGV. CDR3 length: 13 amino acids. The CDR3 DNA reads as TGTGCCAGCAGCCTAGGGGCGAGAGAAAAACTGTTTTTT. Translation gives CASSLGAREKLFF. Filled out from reference TRBV11-2 and TRBJ1-4, the complete variable domain reads EAGVAQSPRYKIIEKRQSVAFWCNPISGHATLYWYQQILGQGPKLLIQFQNNGVVDDSQLPKDRFSAERLKGVDSTLKIQPAKLEDSAVYLCASSLGAREKLFFGSGTQLSVL.

This chain joins TRBV29-1 and TRBJ1-1, with a tentative D call TRBD1 (6 bases). The CDR3 loop spans 11 amino acids. Trimming took 4 bases from V and 7 from J, leaving 10 bases between them. The germline CDR1 and CDR2 sequences are SQVTM and ANQGSEA. The chain's CDR3 is CSVARQVEAFF. In DNA, the CDR3 is TGCAGCGTTGCGCGACAGGTTGAAGCTTTCTTT.

The chain uses TRBV18 and TRBJ2-1; D possibly uses TRBD1 or TRBD2 (5 bases each). With 4 bases removed from V and 2 bases from J, the gap between germline ends came to 15 bases. The CDR3 has 16 residues. CDR1 and CDR2 from the germline V gene are KGHSH and LQKENI. As DNA, the CDR3 is TGTGCCAGCTCACGTACCGGGACGCTTGCCTACAATGAGCAGTTCTTC. Translated, it gives CASSRTGTLAYNEQFF.

The chain employs TRBV7-2 and TRBJ1-5; D gene uncertain. The CDR3 extends over 13 amino acids. V was pared by 2 bases and J by 5 bases, with 7 bases between. Germline CDR1 SGHTA, CDR2 FQGNSA. As DNA, the CDR3 is TGTGCCAGCAGCTTACAGGAGTATCAGCCCCAGCATTTT. Translation gives CASSLQEYQPQHF.

The chain couples TRBV5-1 to TRBJ2-1; TRBD1 agrees at 8 bases. V was clipped by 2 bases and J by 8 bases; unmatched bases: 9. Germline-derived CDR1 and CDR2 are SGHRS and YFSETQ. The CDR3 is 15 amino acids. CDR3 DNA sequence: TGCGCCAGCAGCTTCGGACAGGGCAGTGACTATGAGCAGTTCTTC. Protein: CASSFGQGSDYEQFF.

V is TRBV11-3 and J is TRBJ2-1; 7 bases are shared with TRBD2. The CDR3 spans 15 residues. Germline values: CDR1 SGHNT, CDR2 YENEEA. J was trimmed by 4 bases and V by 1 base; bases with no gene match: 4. The CDR3 DNA reads as TGTGCCAGCAGCTTAGGCGGGAGCGTATACAATGAGCAGTTCTTC. Protein: CASSLGGSVYNEQFF.

J is TRBJ2-7 and V is TRBV30; D is possibly TRBD2 (7 bases). CDR1 and CDR2 (germline): GTSNPN, SVGIG (reference sequence). CDR3 length: 17 amino acids. V dropped 2 bases and J dropped 2 bases, with 22 bases sitting between them. CDR3 protein: CAWSNEGGGLRPYEQYF. The CDR3 bases are TGTGCCTGGAGTAATGAGGGGGGAGGGCTACGGCCCTACGAGCAGTACTTC. Together with reference TRBV30 and TRBJ2-7, the CDR3 gives the full variable domain: SQTIHQWPATLVQPVGSPLSLECTVEGTSNPNLYWYRQAAGRGLQLLFYSVGIGQISSEVPQNLSASRPQDRQFILSSKKLLLSDSGFYLCAWSNEGGGLRPYEQYFGPGTRLTVT.

The chain recombines TRBV6-4 with TRBJ2-3; a possible D gene is TRBD1 (6 bases). Trimming took off 0 bases at V and 2 bases at J, with 9 bases between the two ends. Germline V gene sequence: CDR1 MRHNA, CDR2 SNTAGT. The CDR3 has 15 amino acids. The DNA for the CDR3 is TGTGCCAGCAGTGACTCCGGGACAAACACAGATACGCAGTATTTT. It codes for CASSDSGTNTDTQYF.

The chain is built from TRBV5-1 and TRBJ2-5, with D tentatively TRBD1 (7 bases). Germline CDR1 reads SGHRS; CDR2 reads YFSETQ. V was shortened by 9 bases and J by 5 bases, with 23 bases between the two germline ends. CDR3 length equals 15 residues. CDR3 sequence: CATGGGGLLGETQYF. In nucleotides, the CDR3 is TGCGCCACCGGAGGAGGGGGCCTCCTCGGGGAGACCCAGTACTTC. Full variable domain (remainder filled in from reference TRBV5-1 and TRBJ2-5): KAGVTQTPRYLIKTRGQQVTLSCSPISGHRSVSWYQQTPGQGLQFLFEYFSETQRNKGNFPGRFSGRQFSNSRSEMNVSTLELGDSALYLCATGGGGLLGETQYFGPGTRLLVL.

V and J are TRBV7-9 and TRBJ2-5; D remains unclear. This CDR3 spans 13 amino acids. V was cut by 3 bases and J by 4 bases, with 9 bases left in between. CDR1 is SEHNR and CDR2 is FQNEAQ in the germline V gene (reference sequence). The CDR3 loop reads CASSFKELETQYF. CDR3 nucleotide sequence: TGTGCCAGCAGCTTTAAAGAGTTAGAGACCCAGTACTTC.

This chain connects TRBV7-9 to TRBJ2-5, with 8 nucleotides matching TRBD1. The germline V gene has CDR1 SEHNR and CDR2 FQNEAQ (reference sequence). CDR3 length: 15 amino acids. Unmatched junction bases numbered 9, after V lost 4 bases and J lost 5 bases. The CDR3 loop reads CASSSTTGAGETQYF. DNA of the CDR3: TGTGCCAGCAGCTCCACGACAGGGGCGGGGGAGACCCAGTACTTC. Full variable domain (remainder filled in from reference TRBV7-9 and TRBJ2-5): DTGVSQNPRHKITKRGQNVTFRCDPISEHNRLYWYRQTLGQGPEFLTYFQNEAQLEKSRLLSDRFSAERPKGSFSTLEIQRTEQGDSAMYLCASSSTTGAGETQYFGPGTRLLVL.

The rearrangement links TRBV2 to TRBJ2-4; D remains ambiguous. V was clipped by 6 bases and J by 3 bases, with 15 bases between them. The CDR3 sequence is 15 residues long. In germline, CDR1 is SNHLY, CDR2 FYNNEI. The CDR3 DNA follows: TGTGCCAGCAGCGGACGTACCTTGGACAAAAACATTCAGTACTTC. It codes for CASSGRTLDKNIQYF.

V gene TRBV5-1 combines with J gene TRBJ2-1; D unclear. Per the germline V gene, CDR1 is SGHRS and CDR2 is YFSETQ. V shed 3 bases and J shed 9 bases, with 13 bases lying between them. This CDR3 contains 13 residues. For the CDR3, the DNA is TGCGCCAGCAGCTCCTACCTCCCCAGTGAGCAGTTCTTC. Encoded protein: CASSSYLPSEQFF.

The CDR3: CASRDGQAGPLHF. The CDR3 nucleotides are TGTGCCAGCAGGGACGGACAGGCCGGACCCCTCCACTTT. The chain carries TRBV28 and TRBJ1-6, with 7 bases lining up with TRBD1. V lost 6 bases, J lost 12 bases, and 8 bases stayed unmatched. The CDR3 spans 13 residues. Germline V CDR1 and CDR2: MDHEN, SYDVKM. The full variable domain, its missing parts supplied by reference TRBV28 and TRBJ1-6, is DVKVTQSSRYLVKRTGEKVFLECVQDMDHENMFWYRQDPGLGLRLIYFSYDVKMKEKGDIPEGYSVSREKKERFSLILESASTNQTSMYLCASRDGQAGPLHFGNGTRLTVT.

The chain recombines TRBV7-9 with TRBJ1-6; 8 bases are shared with TRBD1. CDR1 is SEHNR, CDR2 FQNEAQ, per germline (reference sequence). The CDR3 extends over 13 amino acids. Germline trimming cut 5 bases from V and 9 bases from J; bases unmatched to any gene: 3. In nucleotides, the CDR3 is TGTGCCAGCAGCCCAGGGGGCGGTTCACCCCTCCACTTT. Translating it yields CASSPGGGSPLHF.

The rearrangement uses TRBV4-3 and TRBJ1-4; D remains unclear. From germline, CDR1 is LGHNA and CDR2 YSLEER. The length of the CDR3 is 16 residues. V gave up 1 base and J gave up 6 bases, with 15 bases separating them. The CDR3 coding sequence is TGCGCCAGCAGCCAAGTCTCAACACCTAAGGATGAAAAACTGTTTTTT. Encoded protein: CASSQVSTPKDEKLFF.

The genes are TRBV10-3 and TRBJ1-6, with a possible D match to TRBD1 (5 bases). Trimming cost V 6 bases and J 7 bases, with 7 bases left between them. CDR3 length: 12 amino acids. Per the germline V gene, CDR1 is ENHRY and CDR2 is SYGVKD. CDR3 coding DNA: TGTGCCATCAGGACAGAGAATTCACCCCTCCACTTT. Translation gives CAIRTENSPLHF.

The V gene is TRBV19, the J gene TRBJ1-2; tentatively, D is TRBD1 (5 bases). Germline-derived CDR1 and CDR2 are LNHDA and SQIVND (reference sequence). V was clipped by 3 bases and J by 6 bases, with 17 bases between them. This CDR3 spans 15 amino acids. This CDR3 reads CASSIPAGFRDGYTF. The CDR3 DNA follows: TGTGCCAGTAGTATTCCGGCAGGGTTCAGGGATGGCTACACCTTC.

The rearrangement links TRBV28 to TRBJ1-2, with D perhaps TRBD1 (5 bases). The CDR3 is 13 residues long. The ends were cut back, 8 bases at V and 8 bases at J, with 18 bases in the middle. The germline V gene encodes CDR1 MDHEN and CDR2 SYDVKM. CDR3 loop: CASRQTGGEGYTF. The CDR3 region has the DNA TGTGCCAGCCGACAAACGGGAGGGGAGGGCTACACCTTC.

The CDR3 is CASTKRYEQYF. CDR3 in DNA: TGCGCCAGCACCAAGCGGTACGAGCAGTACTTC. V and J are TRBV10-1 and TRBJ2-7; D may be TRBD2 (5 bases). Germline V gene lookup returns CDR1 WNHNN and CDR2 SYGVQD (reference sequence). The CDR3 sequence is 11 residues long. V lost 7 bases and J 4 bases, leaving 8 bases between the germline ends.

Worth noting for this clone: Germline is not matched at one junction end, which may reflect a read error. The rearrangement joins TRBV6-1 to TRBJ2-7; D gene unclear. This CDR3 has 12 residues. Germline lookup yields CDR1 MNHNS and CDR2 SASEGT. This CDR3 is CASREEPVEQYF. The CDR3 bases are TGTGCCAGCAGAGAAGAGCCAGTGGAGCAGTACTTC.